This section outlines one T cell receptor (beta chain) sequence together with its context. Profiled with immunoSEQ multiplex PCR; TCRdb holds only in-frame clones, not every one. The table shows about 500,000 clones, with 89% occurring only once. The Seattle site enrolled patients during active infection and followed them longitudinally. Trimming took 3 bases from V and 1 from J, leaving 10 bases between them. Germline CDR1 is SGDLS and CDR2 is YYNGEE. This CDR3 comprises 15 residues. This sample was included in a study of blood T cell repertoires in COVID-19. Across the study: PBMCs, B-cell-depleted T cells, or T cells were the source of the cDNA or gDNA that made up the material.

The source is a man between 18 and 35 years old with COVID-19, enrolled during active disease. The sample comprised peripheral blood. The genes are TRBV9 and TRBJ2-2; D unclear. The CDR3 region is CASSAQTRNTGELFF. The CDR3, as DNA: TGTGCCAGCAGCGCCCAAACAAGGAACACCGGGGAGCTGTTTTTT.